A single sample gave rise to the 31 T cell receptor beta chains below, sequenced in a study of CD8+ T cells in alopecia areata. Reverse transcribed after extraction, RNA yielded cDNA as the sequencing template. The method was immunoSEQ multiplex PCR; TCRdb's version includes in-frame clones alone and lacks a portion of them. The table has approximately 99,000 clones, 45% to 70% seen once. Sequences were obtained from CD8+ T cells sorted from blood. Receptors originate from a human donor in good health.

V usage is TRBV28 and J usage is TRBJ2-5, with TRBD1 as a possible D gene (6 bases). Trimming took 10 bases from V and 1 from J, leaving 22 bases between them. Germline V gives CDR1 MDHEN, CDR2 SYDVKM. The CDR3 has 16 amino acids. The CDR3 DNA follows: TGTGCCACCCGAGATACTGGCAGGGGCCCCCAAGAGACCCAGTACTTC. Its translation is CATRDTGRGPQETQYF.

This clone has a count of ten or more. The gene calls are TRBV4-2 and TRBJ2-2; possible D gene TRBD2, 6 bases. Germline assignment: CDR1 LGHNA and CDR2 YNFKEQ. The CDR3 sequence is 18 residues long. V lost 4 bases, J lost 1 base, and 19 bases lay in between. In DNA form, the CDR3 reads TGTGCCAGCAGCCGGAAACTGAATGGGACTTTGAACACCGGGGAGCTGTTTTTT. Protein product: CASSRKLNGTLNTGELFF.

In this sample, this clone turned up a few times. The chain has TRBV19 and TRBJ2-1; 9 nucleotides agree with TRBD1. V gave up 7 bases and J gave up 1 base; unmatched junction bases: 2. CDR1 and CDR2 from the germline V gene are LNHDA and SQIVND (reference sequence). This CDR3 spans 14 amino acids. The CDR3 sequence is CASTGTGSYNEQFF. DNA of the CDR3: TGTGCCAGTACCGGGACAGGGTCCTACAATGAGCAGTTCTTC.

This clone turned up a few times. The rearrangement joins TRBV2 to TRBJ2-5; 9 nucleotides align to TRBD1. This CDR3 comprises 17 residues. The J segment lost 1 base and the V segment lost 2 bases, leaving 8 bases of the junction unmatched. Germline V gene sequence: CDR1 SNHLY, CDR2 FYNNEI. The CDR3 bases are TGTGCCAGCAGTGAATCCCGGGACAGGGTTTCCCAAGAGACCCAGTACTTC. Translation: CASSESRDRVSQETQYF.

This rearrangement joins TRBV15 to TRBJ2-7; no reliable D call. This CDR3 comprises 15 residues. Trimming left V 0 bases short and J 0 bases short, with 9 bases between. Looked up from germline, CDR1 is LNHNV and CDR2 is YYDKDF (reference sequence). In DNA, the CDR3 is TGTGCCACCAGCAGAGATTTTGGCCTCTCCTACGAGCAGTACTTC. This sequence encodes CATSRDFGLSYEQYF.

In its sample, this clone was seen once. The J gene is TRBJ2-5, the V gene TRBV15; D possibly matches TRBD1 or TRBD2 (5 bases each). In germline, CDR1 is LNHNV, CDR2 YYDKDF (reference sequence). Trimming took 4 bases from V and 5 from J, leaving 20 bases between them. This CDR3 region has 16 residues. In DNA, the CDR3 is TGTGCCACCAGCACGAGGGGCGAAAGGCCCCGGGAGACCCAGTACTTC. It translates to CATSTRGERPRETQYF.

The V and J genes are TRBV13 and TRBJ2-7; 14 bases agree with TRBD2. Unmatched junction bases numbered 2, after V lost 4 bases and J lost 3 bases. The germline V gene encodes CDR1 PRHDT and CDR2 FYEKMQ (reference sequence). This CDR3 spans 15 amino acids. The CDR3 bases are TGTGCCAGCAGCTGGGGGACTAGCGGGGGCTACGAGCAGTACTTC. Its protein is CASSWGTSGGYEQYF.

The genes are TRBV9 and TRBJ2-1; 9 positions match TRBD2. Trimming at V came to 0 bases and at J to 4 bases, leaving 8 bases not matched to a gene. CDR1 is SGDLS and CDR2 is YYNGEE in the germline V gene. The length of the CDR3 is 17 residues. This chain's CDR3 is CASSVEAAGGPYNEQFF. The CDR3 DNA is TGTGCCAGCAGCGTAGAGGCAGCGGGGGGACCGTACAATGAGCAGTTCTTC. The full variable domain, completed using reference TRBV9 and TRBJ2-1, is DSGVTQTPKHLITATGQRVTLRCSPRSGDLSVYWYQQSLDQGLQFLIQYYNGEERAKGNILERFSAQQFPDLHSELNLSSLELGDSALYFCASSVEAAGGPYNEQFFGPGTRLTVL.

This clone was counted at least ten times. The chain links TRBV29-1 to TRBJ2-1; D is uncertain. The CDR3 runs 15 residues. V lost 5 bases and J 3 bases, leaving 17 bases between the germline ends. The germline gives CDR1 SQVTM, CDR2 ANQGSEA. CDR3 sequence (DNA): TGCAGCGTTCCCACTGGGTCATGGTACTACAATGAGCAGTTCTTC. Translation gives CSVPTGSWYYNEQFF.

The chain recombines TRBV5-1 with TRBJ1-1; D remains unclear. Germline V lookup: CDR1 SGHRS, CDR2 YFSETQ. This CDR3 comprises 16 residues. Trimming stripped 0 bases from V and 4 bases from J, with 16 bases between. The CDR3 nucleotides are TGCGCCAGCAGCTTGGAGGGATATGGCACGGCCACTGAAGCTTTCTTT. Residues: CASSLEGYGTATEAFF. The entire variable domain, with the rest obtained from reference TRBV5-1 and TRBJ1-1, is as follows: KAGVTQTPRYLIKTRGQQVTLSCSPISGHRSVSWYQQTPGQGLQFLFEYFSETQRNKGNFPGRFSGRQFSNSRSEMNVSTLELGDSALYLCASSLEGYGTATEAFFGQGTRLTVV.

This clone appeared a few times. The V call is TRBV28, the J call TRBJ2-7; no clear D gene. With 1 base removed from V and 0 bases from J, the gap between germline ends came to 7 bases. Germline CDR1 reads MDHEN; CDR2 reads SYDVKM. The length of the CDR3 is 14 residues. CDR3: CASSLFNPSYEQYF. CDR3 DNA: TGTGCCAGCAGTTTATTCAACCCCTCCTACGAGCAGTACTTC.

This sequence joins TRBV29-1 and TRBJ1-2; 8 bases are a match to TRBD1. The J segment lost 3 bases and the V segment lost 4 bases, leaving 7 bases of the junction unmatched. CDR1 and CDR2 from the germline V gene are SQVTM and ANQGSEA. The CDR3 runs 14 residues. CDR3 bases: TGCAGCGTTGGTGAAGCAGGGGGCTACTATGGCTACACCTTC. Translation: CSVGEAGGYYGYTF.

This CDR3 is CASSLSRSQEGEQYF. CDR3 coding DNA: TGTGCCAGCAGCTTATCCCGTTCCCAGGAGGGCGAGCAGTACTTC. The chain recombines TRBV7-8 with TRBJ2-7, with D possibly being TRBD2 (6 bases). The CDR3 totals 15 residues. The V end lost 2 bases, the J end lost 6 bases, and 17 bases lay between the germline ends. Germline lookup yields CDR1 SGHVS and CDR2 FQNEAQ.

This sequence joins TRBV9 and TRBJ1-1, with D uncertain. In germline, CDR1 is SGDLS, CDR2 YYNGEE. Trimming cost V 0 bases and J 1 base, with 7 bases left between them. The CDR3 length is 14 residues. The CDR3 DNA is TGTGCCAGCAGCGTAGGATCGGCGAACACTGAAGCTTTCTTT. Residues: CASSVGSANTEAFF.

This clone was found a few times. The rearrangement uses TRBV29-1 and TRBJ1-3, with D possibly matching TRBD1 (5 bases). This CDR3 comprises 14 residues. Trimming pared 7 bases from V and 1 base from J, leaving 14 bases between. Germline assignment: CDR1 SQVTM and CDR2 ANQGSEA. The CDR3 sequence: CSAGDSWSGNTIYF. The CDR3 coding sequence is TGCAGCGCTGGAGACAGCTGGTCTGGAAACACCATATATTTT.

This clone counts as medium-sized. The chain joins TRBV4-1 to TRBJ2-1; 15 positions match TRBD2. This CDR3 comprises 17 residues. CDR1 and CDR2 (germline): MGHRA, YSYEKL. The V gene end was trimmed by 6 bases and the J gene end by 2 bases; junction bases not matched to a gene: 5. DNA of the CDR3: TGCGCCAGCAGACGGACTAGCGGGGGGGGTCCCTACAATGAGCAGTTCTTC. This translates into CASRRTSGGGPYNEQFF.

The rearrangement joins TRBV4-2 to TRBJ1-1; TRBD1 might be the D (5 bases). The V end was cut by 5 bases, the J end by 7 bases, with 14 bases between. The CDR3 is 13 amino acids. CDR1 is LGHNA, CDR2 YNFKEQ, per germline. CDR3 protein: CASSSHRSFEAFF. The DNA of the CDR3 is TGTGCCAGCAGCTCACACAGGTCCTTTGAAGCTTTCTTT.

This clone has a handful of counts. The V gene is TRBV29-1, the J gene TRBJ2-1; 8 bases are shared with TRBD2. V shed 3 bases, J shed 3 bases, and the junction held 4 bases outside the gene matches. Germline V gene data show CDR1 as SQVTM and CDR2 as ANQGSEA. The CDR3 consists of 14 residues. CDR3 in DNA: TGCAGCGTTGAGGCGGGGGGCCTCTACAATGAGCAGTTCTTC. This sequence encodes CSVEAGGLYNEQFF.

This rearrangement joins TRBV5-1 to TRBJ1-2; D is ambiguous. Per germline, CDR1 SGHRS and CDR2 YFSETQ. There are 15 residues in the CDR3. V was cut by 2 bases and J by 5 bases, with 16 bases left in between. The CDR3 DNA follows: TGCGCCAGCAGCTTAAGCTCAGGTTCTAGATATGGCTACACCTTC. Translated: CASSLSSGSRYGYTF.

This clone was counted a few times. The rearrangement joins TRBV2 to TRBJ1-2; tentative D call: TRBD1 (5 bases). Germline V gene lookup returns CDR1 SNHLY and CDR2 FYNNEI. The CDR3 is 15 residues long. The ends were cut back, 4 bases at V and 1 base at J, with 13 bases in the middle. The CDR3 sequence is CASSVSGPFNYGYTF. Written as DNA, the CDR3 is TGTGCCAGCAGTGTTTCAGGGCCTTTTAACTATGGCTACACCTTC.

The chain combines TRBV15 with TRBJ2-7, with D unresolved. Germline V gene sequence: CDR1 LNHNV, CDR2 YYDKDF (reference sequence). The V gene lost 1 base and the J gene lost 0 bases, with 10 bases spanning the gap. CDR3 length: 15 amino acids. The CDR3 region has the DNA TGTGCCACCAGCAGAGGTGTAGGTAGCTCCTACGAGCAGTACTTC. Protein: CATSRGVGSSYEQYF.

This clone turned up a few times. This sequence joins TRBV7-8 and TRBJ1-1; no firm D call. There are 16 residues in the CDR3. The V gene's germline CDR1 is SGHVS and CDR2 FQNEAQ. Trimming removed 0 bases at V and 0 bases at J, with 11 bases between. CDR3 sequence: CASSLAWRRMNTEAFF. The CDR3 DNA is TGTGCCAGCAGCTTAGCTTGGCGGCGAATGAACACTGAAGCTTTCTTT.

This chain uses TRBV6-1 with TRBJ2-1; TRBD1 aligns across 7 bases. Germline CDR1 MNHNS, CDR2 SASEGT. The CDR3 runs 16 residues. V shed 3 bases, J shed 2 bases, and the junction held 7 bases outside the gene matches. The CDR3 DNA reads as TGTGCCAGCAGTGAGATCGACAGGGAAACCTACAATGAGCAGTTCTTC. This gives the protein CASSEIDRETYNEQFF.

The rearrangement links TRBV11-2 to TRBJ1-1, with 11 bases that match TRBD1. The CDR3 spans 16 residues. Germline V gives CDR1 SGHAT, CDR2 FQNNGV. J was trimmed by 1 base and V by 3 bases; bases with no gene match: 4. Here the CDR3 DNA reads TGTGCCAGCAGCTTTTCGGGACAGGGGGGGAACACTGAAGCTTTCTTT. As protein: CASSFSGQGGNTEAFF. Using reference TRBV11-2 and TRBJ1-1 for the parts outside the CDR3, the full variable domain is EAGVAQSPRYKIIEKRQSVAFWCNPISGHATLYWYQQILGQGPKLLIQFQNNGVVDDSQLPKDRFSAERLKGVDSTLKIQPAKLEDSAVYLCASSFSGQGGNTEAFFGQGTRLTVV.

The rearrangement links TRBV13 to TRBJ2-1; 11 nucleotides agree with TRBD2. Germline CDR1 is PRHDT and CDR2 is FYEKMQ (reference sequence). The CDR3 runs 16 residues. V lost 2 bases to trimming and J lost 5 bases; unmatched junction nucleotides: 5. This CDR3 is CASSLSLAGGHNEQFF. CDR3 nucleotides: TGTGCCAGCAGCTTATCTCTAGCGGGGGGCCACAATGAGCAGTTCTTC.

This clone was counted a few times. The chain is built from TRBV5-6 and TRBJ1-2, with TRBD1 matching 8 bases. CDR1 and CDR2 from the germline V gene are SGHDT and YYEEEE. The CDR3 length is 12 residues. Trimming cost V 4 bases and J 8 bases; bases outside gene matches: 4. CDR3 nucleotide sequence: TGTGCCAGCAGCACCGGGACAGGCGGCTACACCTTC. Protein product: CASSTGTGGYTF.

The gene calls are TRBV5-1 and TRBJ1-1; D is uncertain. CDR3 size: 14 residues. With 2 bases removed from V and 0 bases from J, the gap between germline ends came to 8 bases. Looked up from germline, CDR1 is SGHRS and CDR2 is YFSETQ. The CDR3 is CASSFEIMNTEAFF. Written as DNA, the CDR3 is TGCGCCAGCAGCTTCGAGATAATGAACACTGAAGCTTTCTTT.

CDR3 DNA: TGTGCCAGCAGCCCCCAAGAGGGGGACACTGAAGCTTTCTTT. Protein sequence: CASSPQEGDTEAFF. This chain uses TRBV6-5 with TRBJ1-1; tentatively, D is TRBD1 (6 bases). The germline V gene has CDR1 MNHEY and CDR2 SVGAGI. The length of the CDR3 is 14 residues. V lost 6 bases and J 3 bases, leaving 14 bases between the germline ends.

This clone was detected only a few times. The chain employs TRBV6-1 and TRBJ2-1; 11 nucleotides match TRBD2. The CDR3 contains 15 residues. CDR1 and CDR2 from the germline V gene are MNHNS and SASEGT. With 4 bases clipped from V and 8 bases from J, the junction kept 7 bases outside the gene matches. The CDR3 DNA is TGTGCCAGCAGTGCTGTCACTAGCGGGGGCGATGAGCAGTTCTTC. Translated: CASSAVTSGGDEQFF.

V usage is TRBV5-1 and J usage is TRBJ2-7; D possibly corresponds to TRBD1 (6 bases). The V end was cut by 5 bases, the J end by 4 bases, with 13 bases between. Germline V gene lookup returns CDR1 SGHRS and CDR2 YFSETQ. The CDR3 totals 13 residues. The CDR3 protein is CASRKTGEYEQYF. CDR3 coding DNA: TGCGCCAGCAGGAAGACAGGTGAATACGAGCAGTACTTC.

The CDR3 DNA is TGTGCCAGCAGCCTAACAGGCTACGAGCAGTACTTC. It is translated as CASSLTGYEQYF. The chain recombines TRBV13 with TRBJ2-7; weak D call: TRBD1 (5 bases). Deletions cut 5 bases from V and 3 bases from J, with 8 bases between. The germline gives CDR1 PRHDT, CDR2 FYEKMQ (reference sequence). This CDR3 is built from 12 residues.